This entry describes one TCR beta chain. Produced via immunoSEQ multiplex PCR; TCRdb's table is partial and in-frame only. The sample has tens of thousands of clones, 85% to 90% seen once; the top ten hold about 5%. These data belong to a study of blood T cell repertoires in COVID-19. The overall study: Material from acute and convalescent COVID-19 was sourced from the United States, Italy and Spain.

Germline V gene data show CDR1 as SGHNT and CDR2 as YENEEA. The V and J ends lost 5 bases and 1 base respectively, with 11 bases between them. The CDR3 is made up of 14 amino acids. This clonotype was sampled from a man aged 50 to 60 with acute or convalescent COVID-19. The V gene is TRBV11-3, the J gene TRBJ1-1; D remains unclear. Specimen: peripheral blood. CDR3: CASSPHMKNTEAFF. For the CDR3, the DNA is TGTGCCAGCAGCCCCCACATGAAGAACACTGAAGCTTTCTTT.